The clone carrying this T cell receptor (beta chain) showed up just a few times. The time point denotes: patch test 1, 2 weeks after DPC sensitization. Treatment meaning: therapeutic diphenylcyclopropenone sensitization with weekly scalp DPC. Alopecia patients between 18 and 70 years old and suitable for DPC were used as donors. The CDR3 spans 18 residues. The J segment lost 0 bases and the V segment lost 5 bases, leaving 7 bases of the junction unmatched. Germline V gives CDR1 SGHTA, CDR2 FQGTGA. These data come from a study of human T cells and chemical hapten exposure. TCRdb re-analysed the RACE reads in MiXCR, keeping a single row per CDR3 protein. The sample gives 70,000 to 80,000 distinct CDR3 sequences, more than 30% of which show up once; over 7.5% is in the top ten.

This rearrangement joins TRBV7-3 to TRBJ2-1; 13 bases fit TRBD2. The TCR originated in a man aged 40-50 years with alopecia areata. Some clones in this sample may be carry-over from other donors' samples. This material consisted of whole blood, taken in connection with sensitization to the hapten diphenylcyclopropenone (DPC). CDR3 protein: CASSPLAGGPGSYNEQFF. CDR3 DNA: TGTGCCAGCAGCCCACTAGCGGGAGGGCCAGGCTCCTACAATGAGCAGTTCTTC.